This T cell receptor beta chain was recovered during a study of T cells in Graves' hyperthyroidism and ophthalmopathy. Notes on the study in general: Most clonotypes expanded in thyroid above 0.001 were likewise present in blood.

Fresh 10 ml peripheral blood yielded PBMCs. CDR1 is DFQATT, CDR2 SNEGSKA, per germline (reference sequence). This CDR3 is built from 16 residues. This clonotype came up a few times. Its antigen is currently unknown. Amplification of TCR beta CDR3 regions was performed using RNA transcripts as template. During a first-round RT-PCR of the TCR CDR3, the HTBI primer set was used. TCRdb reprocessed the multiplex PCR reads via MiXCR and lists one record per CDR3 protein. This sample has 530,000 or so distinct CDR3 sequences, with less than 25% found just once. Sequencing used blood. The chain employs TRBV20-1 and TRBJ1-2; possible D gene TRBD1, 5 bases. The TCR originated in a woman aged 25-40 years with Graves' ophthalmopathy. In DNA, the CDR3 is TGCATTTCTAGGAGGAACTTGGTAGGGACTGACTATGGCTACACCTTC. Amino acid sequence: CISRRNLVGTDYGYTF.